This T cell receptor (beta chain) was recorded in a study of cytomegalovirus exposure and HLA in healthy donors. General study results and limits: In an earlier analysis, in some 600 donors, most V segments appeared productive either ~87% or ~30% of the time.

Germline assignment: CDR1 GTSNPN and CDR2 SVGIG (reference sequence). V was cut by 2 bases and J by 5 bases, with 6 bases left in between. The CDR3 is 11 amino acids. A note on this clone: The target antigen is unknown.

The study ran its PCR with 60 Vbeta and 13 Jbeta primers. Measured with immunoSEQ multiplex PCR; TCRdb has only the in-frame clones, and not every one. This sample's table has 40,000 to 50,000 clones. The material sequenced was PBMCs. The chain links TRBV30 to TRBJ1-2; D gene uncertain. This sequence originates from a woman in her twenties or thirties in good health and CMV-seronegative. The CDR3 here is CAWSTDYGYTF. The CDR3 nucleotides are TGTGCCTGGAGTACAGATTATGGCTACACCTTC.